What follows are 18 T cell receptor beta chains derived from one specimen sequenced in a study of Graves' ophthalmopathy and Graves' hyperthyroidism (dated by TCRdb to the late 2010s). The sequencing machine was an Illumina HiSeq 2000. For repertoire sequencing, the TCR beta CDR3 regions were amplified from RNA transcripts. HTBI primers and the Qiagen OneStep RT-PCR kit were used in a first-round RT-PCR, which was followed by a second-round multiplex PCR, size selection and purification. TCRdb trimmed public reads at Q25 via fastp, called clones via MiXCR and kept in-frame beta chains. Each CDR3 protein appears once, grouped with its most common genes and DNA. This sample comprises almost 750,000 distinct CDR3 sequences, 40% of them detected only once. The top ten constitute roughly 45% of the sample. The sequencing sample was made of peripheral blood. These receptors all stem from an adult man with Graves' ophthalmopathy.

Concerning this clonotype: The final CDR3 position lacks the conserved phenylalanine or tryptophan, pointing to a likely read error. No DNA is shown, since the ends of the CDR3 on it are uncertain; the CDR3 is the one TCRdb lists. The V call is TRBV11-2, the J call TRBJ1-3; TRBD1 reflects the table's D call only, with no check against the DNA. Germline V lookup: CDR1 SGHAT, CDR2 FQNNGV. A total of 9 residues make up the CDR3, ends included. This CDR3 is CASSLEAGV.

The chain has TRBV10-3 and TRBJ2-1, with TRBD2 matching over 7 bases. Unmatched junction bases numbered 7, after V lost 4 bases and J lost 4 bases. Germline-derived CDR1 and CDR2 are ENHRY and SYGVKD. This CDR3 is built from 15 residues. This CDR3 is CAISALAGNYNEQFF. The CDR3 bases are TGTGCCATCAGTGCTTTAGCGGGTAATTACAATGAGCAGTTCTTC.

This clonotype appeared a few times. The chain carries TRBV20-1 and TRBJ2-7; a weak D match, TRBD2 (5 bases). This CDR3 is built from 11 residues. The V end was cut by 5 bases, the J end by 4 bases, with 9 bases between. Germline CDR1 is DFQATT and CDR2 is SNEGSKA (reference sequence). The CDR3: CSAATGYEQYF. The CDR3 DNA reads as TGCAGTGCTGCTACGGGGTACGAGCAGTACTTC.

CDR3 nucleotide sequence: TGTGCCATCAGTGGGGGAGACACTGAAGCTTTCTTT. Residues: CAISGGDTEAFF. The rearrangement joins TRBV10-3 to TRBJ1-1; D not resolved. CDR1 is ENHRY and CDR2 is SYGVKD in the germline V gene. The CDR3 has 12 amino acids. The ends were cut back, 4 bases at V and 3 bases at J, with 6 bases in the middle.

This clonotype was recorded at least ten times. The chain links TRBV10-3 to TRBJ2-6; a weak D match, TRBD1 (6 bases). The V gene lost 3 bases and the J gene lost 4 bases, with 31 bases spanning the gap. The CDR3 runs to 22 residues. CDR1 ENHRY and CDR2 SYGVKD come from the germline V gene. CDR3 loop: CAISDLTAPGTPEKAGANVLTF. The CDR3 coding sequence is TGTGCCATCAGTGACCTCACAGCACCCGGGACACCCGAGAAGGCCGGGGCCAACGTCCTGACTTTC.

This clonotype occurred many times. This chain connects TRBV9 to TRBJ1-2; D gene ambiguous. V was pared by 4 bases and J by 8 bases, with 24 bases between. CDR1 is SGDLS and CDR2 is YYNGEE in the germline V gene. This CDR3 has 16 residues. CDR3 sequence (DNA): TGTGCCAGCAGCCAACCGTTGAAGCGTCCGGGAGGCGGCTACACCTTC. It yields the protein CASSQPLKRPGGGYTF. Full variable domain (outside the CDR3, taken from reference TRBV9 and TRBJ1-2): DSGVTQTPKHLITATGQRVTLRCSPRSGDLSVYWYQQSLDQGLQFLIQYYNGEERAKGNILERFSAQQFPDLHSELNLSSLELGDSALYFCASSQPLKRPGGGYTFGSGTRLTVV.

This chain uses TRBV9 with TRBJ1-1; tentative D call: TRBD1 (6 bases). Germline assignment: CDR1 SGDLS and CDR2 YYNGEE. Trimming left V 4 bases short and J 2 bases short, with 18 bases between. This CDR3 has 16 amino acids. The CDR3 spells CASSLRPMGANTEAFF. CDR3 bases: TGTGCCAGCAGCCTACGACCTATGGGGGCTAACACTGAAGCTTTCTTT.

Many counts were recorded for this clonotype. V gene TRBV2 combines with J gene TRBJ2-7; D is perhaps TRBD1 (5 bases). CDR3 length: 13 amino acids. Germline V gene data show CDR1 as SNHLY and CDR2 as FYNNEI. Between the trimmed V and J ends, which lost 5 bases and 3 bases, there was a span of 11 bases. The CDR3 nucleotides are TGTGCCAGCAGTTTCGACAGTCTCTACGAGCAGTACTTC. Its translation is CASSFDSLYEQYF.

The chain links TRBV25-1 to TRBJ1-3; the D is unclear. V lost 11 bases and J lost 0, with 17 bases in between. Germline values: CDR1 MGHDK, CDR2 SYGVNS. The CDR3 contains 15 residues. CDR3 bases: TGTGCCTGGAGTGGCGGGATCGACTCTGGAAACACCATATATTTT. Its translation: CAWSGGIDSGNTIYF.

The chain recombines TRBV20-1 with TRBJ2-7, with TRBD1 matching 7 bases. The germline CDR1 and CDR2 sequences are DFQATT and SNEGSKA (reference sequence). V dropped 5 bases and J dropped 2; count of bases not matched to a gene: 6. The CDR3 is 13 residues long. The CDR3 region is CSAGSGGPYEQYF. Written as DNA, the CDR3 is TGCAGTGCTGGATCAGGGGGTCCCTACGAGCAGTACTTC.

The chain uses TRBV7-2 and TRBJ1-2; 8 bases align to TRBD1. J was trimmed by 3 bases and V by 2 bases; bases with no gene match: 8. The CDR3 contains 16 residues. Germline CDR1 is SGHTA and CDR2 is FQGNSA. DNA for the CDR3: TGTGCCAGCAGCTTAACCCGGGACAGGCTTGACTATGGCTACACCTTC. Translated: CASSLTRDRLDYGYTF.

J is TRBJ1-5 and V is TRBV20-1, with 11 bases aligning to TRBD1. Trimming at V came to 5 bases and at J to 5 bases, leaving 5 bases not matched to a gene. In germline, CDR1 is DFQATT, CDR2 SNEGSKA (reference sequence). The CDR3 extends over 14 amino acids. The CDR3 DNA sequence: TGCAGTGCTCGGACAGGGGGCAGCGATCAGCCCCAGCATTTT. Its protein product is CSARTGGSDQPQHF.

Details on this clonotype: At one end, the junction sequence differs from germline, possibly due to a read error. This chain joins TRBV7-9 and TRBJ2-5; 8 bases match TRBD2. In germline, CDR1 is SEHNR, CDR2 FQNEAQ (reference sequence). The CDR3 runs 14 residues. CDR3 protein: CASSLAGAGETRYF. Written as DNA, the CDR3 is TGTGCCAGCAGCTTAGCCGGAGCGGGGGAGACCCGGTACTTC.

The chain carries TRBV5-1 and TRBJ2-2, with 7 nucleotides matching TRBD1. Germline V CDR1 and CDR2: SGHRS, YFSETQ. Trimming removed 6 bases from V and 7 bases from J; junction bases left unmatched: 9. The CDR3 runs to 14 residues. CDR3 sequence: CASTIRDSGGELFF. Written as DNA, the CDR3 is TGCGCCAGCACCATAAGGGACAGCGGCGGGGAGCTGTTTTTT.

This chain links TRBV19 with TRBJ2-7, with a possible D match to TRBD1 (5 bases). V lost 6 bases and J lost 3, with 15 bases in between. Germline assignment: CDR1 LNHDA and CDR2 SQIVND (reference sequence). The CDR3 runs to 14 residues. CDR3 coding DNA: TGTGCCAGTAGCGTGCAGGGTGACAGCTACGAGCAGTACTTC. It encodes CASSVQGDSYEQYF. The full variable domain, its missing parts supplied by reference TRBV19 and TRBJ2-7, is DGGITQSPKYLFRKEGQNVTLSCEQNLNHDAMYWYRQDPGQGLRLIYYSQIVNDFQKGDIAEGYSVSREKKESFPLTVTSAQKNPTAFYLCASSVQGDSYEQYFGPGTRLTVT.

This clonotype has more than one count but fewer than ten. CDR3 residues: CASSLGTGGKDEQYF. The CDR3 bases are TGTGCCAGCAGCTTAGGGACAGGGGGTAAGGACGAGCAGTACTTC. The V gene is TRBV7-9, the J gene TRBJ2-7; 10 positions match TRBD1. The junction had 5 bases not matched to a gene; V was cut back by 1 base and J by 5 bases. This CDR3 region has 15 residues. The germline V gene has CDR1 SEHNR and CDR2 FQNEAQ (reference sequence).

V is TRBV15 and J is TRBJ1-4; no definite D call. From germline, CDR1 is LNHNV and CDR2 YYDKDF (reference sequence). V lost 0 bases and J lost 8, with 13 bases in between. The CDR3 has 15 residues. The CDR3 protein is CATSRDIRKKEKLFF. The DNA of the CDR3 is TGTGCCACCAGCAGAGATATCAGGAAGAAGGAAAAACTGTTTTTT.

This clonotype was seen more than once but under ten times. This rearrangement joins TRBV5-1 to TRBJ2-6; D gene unclear. Trimming stripped 4 bases from V and 0 bases from J, with 14 bases between. Germline V gives CDR1 SGHRS, CDR2 YFSETQ. CDR3 length: 17 residues. The CDR3 sequence is CASSPLGRTSGANVLTF. CDR3 nucleotide sequence: TGCGCCAGCAGCCCGTTAGGTCGGACCTCTGGGGCCAACGTCCTGACTTTC.